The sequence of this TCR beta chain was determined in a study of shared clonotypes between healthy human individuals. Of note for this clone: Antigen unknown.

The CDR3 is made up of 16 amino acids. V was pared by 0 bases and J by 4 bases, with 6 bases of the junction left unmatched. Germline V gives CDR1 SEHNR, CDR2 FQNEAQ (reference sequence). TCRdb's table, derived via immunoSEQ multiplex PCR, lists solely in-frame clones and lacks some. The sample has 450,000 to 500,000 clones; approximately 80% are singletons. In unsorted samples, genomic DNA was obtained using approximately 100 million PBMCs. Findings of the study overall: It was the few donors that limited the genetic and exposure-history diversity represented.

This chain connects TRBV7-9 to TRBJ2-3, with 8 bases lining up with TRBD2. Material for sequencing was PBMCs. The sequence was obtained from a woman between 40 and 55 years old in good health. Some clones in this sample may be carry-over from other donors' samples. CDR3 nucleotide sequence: TGTGCCAGCAGCTTAGCGCGGGAGGTGTTTGCAGATACGCAGTATTTT. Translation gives CASSLAREVFADTQYF.